This T cell receptor (beta chain) was identified in a study of siplizumab effects on memory and regulatory T cells. The CDR3 is 13 residues long. CDR1 is MNHEY, CDR2 SMNVEV, per germline (reference sequence). V shed 5 bases and J shed 0 bases, with 8 bases lying between them. Roughly 10^5 TCR templates underwent assay in each sample. The protocol was immunoSEQ multiplex PCR, while the TCRdb copy is restricted to in-frame clones and leaves out a portion. The sample carries about 80,000 clones, around 93% recorded once. This clone was seen a single time. The material sequenced was CD8+ T cells sorted from blood. The chain is built from TRBV27 and TRBJ2-7; D is perhaps TRBD2 (6 bases). This receptor was obtained from a human donor in good health. The CDR3 DNA reads TGTGCCAGCAGTGCGGGAAGCTCCTACGAGCAGTACTTC. Protein product: CASSAGSSYEQYF.